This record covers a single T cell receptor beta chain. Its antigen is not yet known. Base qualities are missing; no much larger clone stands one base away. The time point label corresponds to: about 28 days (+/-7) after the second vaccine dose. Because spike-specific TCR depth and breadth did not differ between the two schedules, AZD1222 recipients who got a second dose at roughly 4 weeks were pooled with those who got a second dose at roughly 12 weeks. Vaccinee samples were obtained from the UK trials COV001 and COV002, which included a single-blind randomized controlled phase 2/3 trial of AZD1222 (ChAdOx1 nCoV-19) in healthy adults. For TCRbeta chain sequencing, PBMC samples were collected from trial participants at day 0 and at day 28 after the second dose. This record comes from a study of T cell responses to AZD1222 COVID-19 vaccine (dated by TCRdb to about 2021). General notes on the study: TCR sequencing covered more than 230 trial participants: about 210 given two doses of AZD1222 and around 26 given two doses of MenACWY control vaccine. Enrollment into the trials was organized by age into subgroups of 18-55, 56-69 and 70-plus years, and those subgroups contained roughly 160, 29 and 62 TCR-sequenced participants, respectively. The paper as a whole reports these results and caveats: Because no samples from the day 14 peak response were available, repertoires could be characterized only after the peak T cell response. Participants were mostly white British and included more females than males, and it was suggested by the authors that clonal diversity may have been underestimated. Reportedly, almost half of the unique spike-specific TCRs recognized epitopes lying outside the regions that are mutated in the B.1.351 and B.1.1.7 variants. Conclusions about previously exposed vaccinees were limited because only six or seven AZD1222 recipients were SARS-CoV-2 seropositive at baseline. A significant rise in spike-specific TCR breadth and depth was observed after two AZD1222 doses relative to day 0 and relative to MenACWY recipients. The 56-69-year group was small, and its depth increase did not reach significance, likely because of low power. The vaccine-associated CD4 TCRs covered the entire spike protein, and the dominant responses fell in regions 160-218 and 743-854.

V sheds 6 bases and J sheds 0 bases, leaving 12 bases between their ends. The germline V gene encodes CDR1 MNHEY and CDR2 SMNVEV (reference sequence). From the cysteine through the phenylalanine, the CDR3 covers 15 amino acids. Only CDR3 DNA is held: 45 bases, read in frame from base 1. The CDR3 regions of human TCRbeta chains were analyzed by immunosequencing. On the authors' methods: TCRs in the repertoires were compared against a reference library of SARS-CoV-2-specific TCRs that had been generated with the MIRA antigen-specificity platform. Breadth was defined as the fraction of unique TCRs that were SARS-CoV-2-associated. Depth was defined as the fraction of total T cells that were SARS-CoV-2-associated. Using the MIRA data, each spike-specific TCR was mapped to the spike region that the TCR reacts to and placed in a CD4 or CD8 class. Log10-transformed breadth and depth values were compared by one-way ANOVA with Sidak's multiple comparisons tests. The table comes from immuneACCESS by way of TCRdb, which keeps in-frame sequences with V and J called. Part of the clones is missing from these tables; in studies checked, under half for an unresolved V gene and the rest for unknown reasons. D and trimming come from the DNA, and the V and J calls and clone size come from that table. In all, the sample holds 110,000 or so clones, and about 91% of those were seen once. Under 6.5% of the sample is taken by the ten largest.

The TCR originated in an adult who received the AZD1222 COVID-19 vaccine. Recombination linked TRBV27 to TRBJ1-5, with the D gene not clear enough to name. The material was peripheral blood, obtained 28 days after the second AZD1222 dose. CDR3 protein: CASRTGLYSNQPQHF. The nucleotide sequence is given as TGTGCCAGCAGAACTGGTCTGTATAGCAATCAGCCCCAGCATTTT.